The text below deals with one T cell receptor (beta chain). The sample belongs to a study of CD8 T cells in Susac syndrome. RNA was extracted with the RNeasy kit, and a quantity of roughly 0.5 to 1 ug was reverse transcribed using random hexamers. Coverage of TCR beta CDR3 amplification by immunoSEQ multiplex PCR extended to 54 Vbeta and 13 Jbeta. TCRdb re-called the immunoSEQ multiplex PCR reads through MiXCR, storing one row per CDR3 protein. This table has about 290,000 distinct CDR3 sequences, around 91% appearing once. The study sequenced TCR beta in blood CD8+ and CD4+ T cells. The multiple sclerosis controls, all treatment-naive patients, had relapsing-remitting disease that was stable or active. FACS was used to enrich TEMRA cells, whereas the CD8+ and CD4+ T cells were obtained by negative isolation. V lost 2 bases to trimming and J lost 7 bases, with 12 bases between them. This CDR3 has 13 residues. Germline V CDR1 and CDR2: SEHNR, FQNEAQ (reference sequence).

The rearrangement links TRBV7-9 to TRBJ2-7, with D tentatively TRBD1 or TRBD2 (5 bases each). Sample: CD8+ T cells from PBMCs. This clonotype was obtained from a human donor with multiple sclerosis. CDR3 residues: CASSLPGAEEQYF. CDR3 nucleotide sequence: TGTGCCAGCAGCTTACCCGGGGCTGAAGAGCAGTACTTC. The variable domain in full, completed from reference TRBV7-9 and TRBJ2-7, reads DTGVSQNPRHKITKRGQNVTFRCDPISEHNRLYWYRQTLGQGPEFLTYFQNEAQLEKSRLLSDRFSAERPKGSFSTLEIQRTEQGDSAMYLCASSLPGAEEQYFGPGTRLTVT.